The clone carrying this T cell receptor (beta chain) was recorded a few times. The antigen is unknown. TCRdb called the RT-PCR reads again in MiXCR, with one record for every CDR3 protein. The sample includes under 500,000 distinct CDR3 sequences, 10% to 11% seen only once; the top ten take about an eighth. From germline, CDR1 is MNHEY and CDR2 SMNVEV (reference sequence). The J segment lost 8 bases and the V segment lost 3 bases, leaving 6 bases of the junction unmatched. CDR3 length equals 13 residues. These data belong to a study of response to subunit inactivated influenza vaccine. Study observations and caveats: Only a handful of new T cells, the authors suggested, are recruited with each seasonal influenza vaccination.

Material: PBMCs from blood, obtained 45 days after vaccination. This receptor was identified in a man aged 50 or older who received an inactivated influenza vaccine. The chain employs TRBV27 and TRBJ1-2; 7 bases agree with TRBD1. In nucleotides, the CDR3 is TGTGCCAGCAGTTTTCTCGGACAGGACGGCTACACCTTC. Its translation is CASSFLGQDGYTF.